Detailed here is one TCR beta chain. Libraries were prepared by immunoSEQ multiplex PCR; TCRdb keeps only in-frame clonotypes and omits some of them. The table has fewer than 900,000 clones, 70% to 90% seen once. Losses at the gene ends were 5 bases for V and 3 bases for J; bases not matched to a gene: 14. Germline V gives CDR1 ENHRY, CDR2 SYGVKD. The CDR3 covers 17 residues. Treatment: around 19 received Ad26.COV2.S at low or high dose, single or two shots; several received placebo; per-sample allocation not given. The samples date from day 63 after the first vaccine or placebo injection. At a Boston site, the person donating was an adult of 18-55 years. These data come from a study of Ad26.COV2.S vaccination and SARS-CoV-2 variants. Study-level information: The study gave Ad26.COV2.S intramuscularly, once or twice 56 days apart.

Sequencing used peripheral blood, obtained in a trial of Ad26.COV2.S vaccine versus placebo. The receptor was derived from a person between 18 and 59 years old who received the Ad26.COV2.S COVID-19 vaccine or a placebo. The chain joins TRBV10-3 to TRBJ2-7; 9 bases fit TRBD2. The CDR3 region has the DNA TGTGCCATCAGTTCCGGGACTAGCTCCCTTATTCGCTACGAGCAGTACTTC. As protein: CAISSGTSSLIRYEQYF.